These 32 T cell receptor beta chains were all obtained from the same sample, sequenced in a study of T cells after yellow fever vaccination. TCRdb independently ran MiXCR on the 5' RACE reads; one entry per CDR3 protein. The top ten hold approximately 19% of the sample, which has some 320,000 distinct CDR3 sequences, approximately 4.5% seen once. The sequences come from PBMCs, collected 15 days after the yellow fever booster vaccination. These receptors came from a young man who received the YFV17D yellow fever vaccine.

At least ten counts were recorded for this clonotype. The chain has TRBV4-1 and TRBJ1-6, with D possibly TRBD1 on 5 matching bases. Germline-derived CDR1 and CDR2 are MGHRA and YSYEKL. The length of the CDR3 is 16 residues. The V end was cut by 4 bases, the J end by 9 bases, with 19 bases between. The CDR3 DNA is TGCGCCAGCAGCCTCCGGGGCTATCAACCTGGTTCACCCCTCCACTTT. This gives the protein CASSLRGYQPGSPLHF.

This clonotype has a count of ten or more. The chain employs TRBV20-1 and TRBJ2-1, with 8 nucleotides matching TRBD2. J was trimmed by 7 bases and V by 1 base; bases with no gene match: 6. Germline V gives CDR1 DFQATT, CDR2 SNEGSKA (reference sequence). This CDR3 is 14 amino acids long. CDR3 loop: CSARGTAGDNEQFF. The DNA for the CDR3 is TGCAGTGCTAGAGGTACAGCGGGGGATAATGAGCAGTTCTTC.

At least ten counts were recorded for this clonotype. The CDR3 sequence: CAIKPTGDFSTDTQYF. The CDR3 coding sequence is TGTGCCATCAAACCTACTGGGGATTTTAGCACAGATACGCAGTATTTT. The rearrangement uses TRBV10-3 and TRBJ2-3; D remains unclear. V was cut by 7 bases and J by 0 bases, with 17 bases left in between. The CDR3 consists of 16 residues. Germline V CDR1 and CDR2: ENHRY, SYGVKD.

This clonotype was observed many times. The chain links TRBV10-3 to TRBJ1-5; D call uncertain. CDR1 is ENHRY, CDR2 SYGVKD, per germline. Trimming cost V 4 bases and J 0 bases, with 7 bases left between them. CDR3 length: 14 residues. The CDR3 here is CAISGGYSNQPQHF. CDR3 sequence (DNA): TGTGCCATCAGTGGAGGTTATAGCAATCAGCCCCAGCATTTT.

This clonotype was seen at least ten times. The V gene is TRBV6-5, the J gene TRBJ1-2; D might be TRBD1 (5 bases). V lost 0 bases to trimming and J lost 0 bases, with 14 bases between them. CDR3 length: 17 amino acids. CDR1 and CDR2 (germline): MNHEY, SVGAGI. The CDR3 coding sequence is TGTGCCAGCAGTTACTCTTTGACTCGGGGCACTAACTATGGCTACACCTTC. Protein: CASSYSLTRGTNYGYTF.

This clonotype was observed many times. The genes are TRBV6-5 and TRBJ2-1, with D possibly TRBD1 on 6 matching bases. V gave up 6 bases and J gave up 5 bases, with 14 bases separating them. Looked up from germline, CDR1 is MNHEY and CDR2 is SVGAGI. There are 14 residues in the CDR3. CDR3 in DNA: TGTGCCAGCAGCTCGGACAGACCGAACAATGAGCAGTTCTTC. Its protein product is CASSSDRPNNEQFF.

This clonotype was seen at least ten times. The chain joins TRBV7-9 to TRBJ2-5; either TRBD1 or TRBD2 may supply D (5 bases each). With 3 bases removed from V and 2 bases from J, the gap between germline ends came to 10 bases. CDR3 size: 14 residues. Germline CDR1 and CDR2: SEHNR and FQNEAQ (reference sequence). In DNA, the CDR3 is TGTGCCAGCAGCTTGGGGACGTCGCAAGAGACCCAGTACTTC. Translation: CASSLGTSQETQYF.

This clonotype was detected a few times. The V gene is TRBV9, the J gene TRBJ1-1; no firm D call. The CDR3 spans 13 residues. The V gene lost 4 bases and the J gene lost 5 bases, with 12 bases spanning the gap. The V gene's germline CDR1 is SGDLS and CDR2 YYNGEE. The CDR3, as DNA: TGTGCCAGCAGCAACCCCGGAGGAACTGAAGCTTTCTTT. It translates to CASSNPGGTEAFF.

This clonotype was detected many times. This chain uses TRBV5-1 with TRBJ2-1; D might be TRBD1 (7 bases). The length of the CDR3 is 15 residues. V dropped 0 bases and J dropped 7 bases, with 14 bases sitting between them. Germline V gene lookup returns CDR1 SGHRS and CDR2 YFSETQ. In nucleotides, the CDR3 is TGCGCCAGCAGCTTGGTCGACAGGGCGGGAAATGAGCAGTTCTTC. Amino acid sequence: CASSLVDRAGNEQFF. Using reference TRBV5-1 and TRBJ2-1 for the parts outside the CDR3, the full variable domain is KAGVTQTPRYLIKTRGQQVTLSCSPISGHRSVSWYQQTPGQGLQFLFEYFSETQRNKGNFPGRFSGRQFSNSRSEMNVSTLELGDSALYLCASSLVDRAGNEQFFGPGTRLTVL.

The chain couples TRBV19 to TRBJ2-2, with 10 bases fitting TRBD1. J lost 5 bases, V lost 3 bases, and 0 bases had no gene match. Germline-derived CDR1 and CDR2 are LNHDA and SQIVND (reference sequence). The CDR3 is made up of 14 amino acids. CDR3: CASSMGQGTGELFF. The CDR3 bases are TGTGCCAGTAGTATGGGACAGGGGACCGGGGAGCTGTTTTTT.

This clonotype showed up many times. V is TRBV20-1 and J is TRBJ2-1; 10 bases line up with TRBD2. Trimming removed 5 bases from V and 10 bases from J; junction bases left unmatched: 11. The CDR3 spans 14 residues. Germline CDR1 reads DFQATT; CDR2 reads SNEGSKA (reference sequence). The CDR3 is CSAFLAGARKEQFF. The CDR3 nucleotides read TGCAGTGCTTTTCTAGCGGGGGCCCGAAAAGAGCAGTTCTTC.

This clonotype was found many times. The CDR3 loop reads CASSLENRGAPVDTQYF. DNA of the CDR3: TGCGCCAGCAGCTTGGAAAACAGGGGGGCGCCTGTTGATACGCAGTATTTT. The chain couples TRBV5-1 to TRBJ2-3; TRBD1 aligns across 8 bases. Trimming cost V 0 bases and J 6 bases; bases outside gene matches: 12. Germline V lookup: CDR1 SGHRS, CDR2 YFSETQ. The CDR3 covers 17 residues.

The chain employs TRBV5-4 and TRBJ2-3, with D hard to call. CDR1 and CDR2 (germline): SGHNT, YYREEE (reference sequence). Trimming shortened V by 3 bases and J by 4 bases, and 15 bases separated the two germline ends. The CDR3 has 15 residues. The CDR3 DNA is TGTGCCAGCAGCTCCCCGGATGGAGCTTCAGATACGCAGTATTTT. Translated: CASSSPDGASDTQYF. The whole variable domain, remainder taken from reference TRBV5-4 and TRBJ2-3, is ETGVTQSPTHLIKTRGQQVTLRCSSQSGHNTVSWYQQALGQGPQFIFQYYREEENGRGNFPPRFSGLQFPNYSSELNVNALELDDSALYLCASSSPDGASDTQYFGPGTRLTVL.

This chain connects TRBV28 to TRBJ2-5; D perhaps matches TRBD2 (6 bases). The germline gives CDR1 MDHEN, CDR2 SYDVKM. The V gene lost 3 bases and the J gene lost 6 bases, with 11 bases spanning the gap. There are 13 residues in the CDR3. The CDR3 bases are TGTGCCAGCAGTTTGTGGAGGGGTCAGACCCAGTACTTC. Translated: CASSLWRGQTQYF. The variable domain in full, completed from reference TRBV28 and TRBJ2-5, reads DVKVTQSSRYLVKRTGEKVFLECVQDMDHENMFWYRQDPGLGLRLIYFSYDVKMKEKGDIPEGYSVSREKKERFSLILESASTNQTSMYLCASSLWRGQTQYFGPGTRLLVL.

This clonotype appeared a few times. This sequence joins TRBV20-1 and TRBJ2-2; TRBD2 is a possible D gene (5 bases). The germline gives CDR1 DFQATT, CDR2 SNEGSKA (reference sequence). The CDR3 consists of 14 residues. The V end lost 0 bases, the J end lost 4 bases, and 9 bases lay between the germline ends. The CDR3 DNA sequence: TGCAGTGCTAGAGATTCCCGGGGCACCGGGGAGCTGTTTTTT. It yields the protein CSARDSRGTGELFF.

This clonotype came up many times. This chain links TRBV6-5 with TRBJ2-7; D tentatively fits TRBD1 or TRBD2 (6 bases each). This CDR3 has 15 residues. V was pared by 6 bases and J by 1 base, with 16 bases between. Germline lookup yields CDR1 MNHEY and CDR2 SVGAGI. The CDR3 bases are TGTGCCAGCAGCCCCGCGGAGGGGGGATCCTACGAGCAGTACGTC. Its protein product is CASSPAEGGSYEQYV.

This clonotype was recorded many times. The J gene is TRBJ1-6, the V gene TRBV5-1; 9 bases line up with TRBD1. The CDR3 consists of 16 residues. The ends lost 1 base at V and 9 bases at J; junction bases unmatched: 8. Germline V gives CDR1 SGHRS, CDR2 YFSETQ. This chain's CDR3 is CASSLYPGQGGSPLHF. In DNA, the CDR3 is TGCGCCAGCAGCTTGTACCCGGGACAGGGAGGTTCACCCCTCCACTTT.

This clonotype was seen at least ten times. The chain joins TRBV3-1 to TRBJ2-3, with D tentatively TRBD2 (6 bases). Per the germline V gene, CDR1 is LGHDT and CDR2 is YNNKEL (reference sequence). The V and J ends lost 4 bases and 5 bases respectively, with 13 bases between them. CDR3 length: 14 amino acids. The CDR3 loop is CASSLTSSEDTQYF. The CDR3 nucleotides read TGTGCCAGCAGCCTTACTAGCTCCGAAGATACGCAGTATTTT.

This chain links TRBV6-5 with TRBJ2-5, with D possibly TRBD2 on 6 matching bases. The V end was cut by 0 bases, the J end by 5 bases, with 10 bases between. The CDR3 is made up of 14 amino acids. The germline V gene has CDR1 MNHEY and CDR2 SVGAGI. This CDR3 reads CASSYSRGDETQYF. DNA for the CDR3: TGTGCCAGCAGTTACTCGCGCGGGGACGAGACCCAGTACTTC.

This clonotype occurred a few times. CDR3 in DNA: TGCAGTGCTAGTGCGGGCCTCTACGAGCAGTACTTC. It specifies CSASAGLYEQYF. The chain is built from TRBV20-1 and TRBJ2-7; D might be TRBD2 (5 bases). The CDR3 covers 12 residues. V was trimmed by 3 bases and J by 3 bases, leaving 9 bases between them. Germline assignment: CDR1 DFQATT and CDR2 SNEGSKA (reference sequence).

This clonotype was observed at least ten times. This sequence joins TRBV7-2 and TRBJ1-2, with TRBD1 matching 9 bases. Per the germline V gene, CDR1 is SGHTA and CDR2 is FQGNSA. The CDR3 covers 14 residues. Losses at the gene ends were 7 bases for V and 4 bases for J; bases not matched to a gene: 7. DNA of the CDR3: TGTGCCAGCACACCGGGACAGGGAGTCTATGGCTACACCTTC. Translated: CASTPGQGVYGYTF.

This clonotype has ten or more counts. The chain employs TRBV5-5 and TRBJ1-2; D not resolved. Germline CDR1 and CDR2: SGHKS and YYEKEE (reference sequence). The CDR3 length is 13 residues. V lost 0 bases, J lost 8 bases, and 11 bases lay in between. CDR3 in amino acids: CASSLGGDDGYTF. CDR3 nucleotide sequence: TGTGCCAGCAGCTTGGGTGGCGATGACGGCTACACCTTC.

This clonotype was seen a few times. CDR3 amino acids: CASSASTGVGEKLFF. DNA for the CDR3: TGTGCCAGCAGCGCATCTACAGGGGTGGGTGAAAAACTGTTTTTT. The V and J genes are TRBV11-2 and TRBJ1-4, with TRBD1 identical over 7 bases. The CDR3 loop spans 15 amino acids. Germline assignment: CDR1 SGHAT and CDR2 FQNNGV. The trim removed 5 bases at V and 7 bases at J, leaving 10 bases unmatched.

This clonotype was seen at least ten times. The chain joins TRBV7-3 to TRBJ2-2; no clear D gene. The germline V and J ends were trimmed by 0 bases and 8 bases, with 10 bases remaining between them. This CDR3 comprises 14 residues. The germline gives CDR1 SGHTA, CDR2 FQGTGA. The CDR3 bases are TGTGCCAGCAGCTTAACTTTTTCGGTTGGGGAGCTGTTTTTT. It codes for CASSLTFSVGELFF.

The chain employs TRBV11-2 and TRBJ2-6, with unresolved D. The V end was cut by 5 bases, the J end by 0 bases, with 17 bases between. The CDR3 contains 18 residues. The germline V gene has CDR1 SGHAT and CDR2 FQNNGV. The CDR3 DNA reads TGTGCCAGCAGCGCCGGGTTAGGACGGAACTCTGGGGCCAACGTCCTGACTTTC. Encoded protein: CASSAGLGRNSGANVLTF.

In this sample, this clonotype turned up a few times. The V gene is TRBV3-1, the J gene TRBJ2-1; 7 bases fit TRBD1. The CDR3 extends over 14 amino acids. V shed 4 bases and J 7 bases; nucleotides not matched to a gene: 7. The germline CDR1 and CDR2 sequences are LGHDT and YNNKEL (reference sequence). CDR3 region: CASSRRDSFNEQFF. The CDR3 DNA is TGTGCCAGCAGCCGACGGGACAGCTTTAATGAGCAGTTCTTC.

This clonotype was counted ten times or more. This chain uses TRBV12-3 or TRBV12-4 with TRBJ2-5; D perhaps matches TRBD2 (5 bases). This CDR3 has 12 residues. Trimming shortened V by 6 bases and J by 5 bases, and 10 bases separated the two germline ends. CDR3 sequence reads: CASRLGGETQYF. The CDR3 DNA reads as TGTGCCAGCAGGCTAGGCGGGGAGACCCAGTACTTC.

There are a few counts of this clonotype. The genes are TRBV7-9 and TRBJ2-7; 7 bases line up with TRBD2. The ends lost 1 base at V and 4 bases at J; junction bases unmatched: 7. The CDR3 length is 15 residues. Germline loops: CDR1 SEHNR, CDR2 FQNEAQ (reference sequence). The CDR3 spells CASSLEAGRNYEQYV. The CDR3 DNA reads as TGTGCCAGCAGCTTAGAAGCGGGACGGAATTACGAGCAGTACGTC.

The V call is TRBV10-3, the J call TRBJ2-7; 9 bases match TRBD1. The junction had 10 bases not matched to a gene; V was cut back by 4 bases and J by 3 bases. The CDR3 extends over 16 amino acids. Germline lookup yields CDR1 ENHRY and CDR2 SYGVKD. The DNA of the CDR3 is TGTGCCATCAGTGCCCCGGGACAGGGTTTAGTCTACGAGCAGTACTTC. Translation gives CAISAPGQGLVYEQYF.

This clonotype was picked up a small number of times. The chain carries TRBV11-1 and TRBJ2-1, with 12 nucleotides matching TRBD2. V was clipped by 8 bases and J by 7 bases; unmatched bases: 6. This CDR3 is built from 14 residues. The V gene's germline CDR1 is SGHAT and CDR2 FQDESV (reference sequence). This CDR3 is CASRTSGVTNEQFF. The CDR3, as DNA: TGTGCCAGCCGGACTAGCGGGGTTACAAATGAGCAGTTCTTC.

At least ten counts were recorded for this clonotype. The J gene is TRBJ2-5, the V gene TRBV11-2; D is unresolved. CDR1 is SGHAT and CDR2 is FQNNGV in the germline V gene. The V end was cut by 1 base, the J end by 5 bases, with 8 bases between. This CDR3 comprises 13 residues. The CDR3 bases are TGTGCCAGCAGCTTAGGTTTCGTGGAGACCCAGTACTTC. Protein sequence: CASSLGFVETQYF. The full variable domain, completed using reference TRBV11-2 and TRBJ2-5, is EAGVAQSPRYKIIEKRQSVAFWCNPISGHATLYWYQQILGQGPKLLIQFQNNGVVDDSQLPKDRFSAERLKGVDSTLKIQPAKLEDSAVYLCASSLGFVETQYFGPGTRLLVL.

This clonotype showed up many times. This chain links TRBV5-6 with TRBJ2-7, with 10 positions matching TRBD2. This CDR3 has 14 amino acids. V dropped 4 bases and J dropped 4; count of bases not matched to a gene: 5. Germline CDR1 SGHDT, CDR2 YYEEEE. CDR3 amino acids: CASSLAGADYEQYF. CDR3 in DNA: TGTGCCAGCAGCCTAGCGGGGGCGGATTACGAGCAGTACTTC.